The 9 T cell receptor beta chains below all came from one sample that was sequenced in a study of radiation and T cells in renal cell carcinoma. The data were produced by immunoSEQ multiplex PCR, yet TCRdb's version contains in-frame clones alone and is incomplete. The sample gives some 50,000 clones, 83% of which show up once; 30% to 35% is in the top ten. The time point denotes: baseline pretreatment blood. The treatment is: 15 Gy SBRT to primary tumor, nephrectomy 4 weeks later. The sequencing here drew on blood, taken from a patient whose treatment included radiotherapy and nephrectomy. The receptors were gathered from a woman between 70 and 85 years old with renal cell carcinoma.

The chain combines TRBV10-3 with TRBJ2-1; D might be TRBD1 (5 bases). V was shortened by 6 bases and J by 10 bases, with 19 bases between the two germline ends. Germline CDR1 and CDR2: ENHRY and SYGVKD. CDR3 length: 14 residues. The CDR3: CAISPDTGTREQFF. The CDR3 DNA is TGTGCCATCAGCCCAGATACAGGTACGCGGGAGCAGTTCTTC.

The J gene is TRBJ2-7, the V gene TRBV12-5; 10 bases match TRBD2. Germline V gene data show CDR1 as LGHNT and CDR2 as FRNRAP. Losses at the gene ends were 2 bases for V and 0 bases for J; bases not matched to a gene: 1. There are 15 residues in the CDR3. In DNA, the CDR3 is TGTGCTAGTGGTTTGACTAGCGGGAACTCCTACGAGCAGTACTTC. Translating gives CASGLTSGNSYEQYF.

V and J are TRBV19 and TRBJ1-5; D is unclear. Germline V gene lookup returns CDR1 LNHDA and CDR2 SQIVND (reference sequence). CDR3 length equals 12 residues. Trimming left V 3 bases short and J 2 bases short, with 2 bases between. CDR3 DNA: TGTGCCAGTAGTATCGGCAATCAGCCCCAGCATTTT. Translating gives CASSIGNQPQHF.

The rearrangement uses TRBV5-1 and TRBJ1-1; TRBD1 aligns across 9 bases. From germline, CDR1 is SGHRS and CDR2 YFSETQ. The CDR3 has 14 residues. V was clipped by 0 bases and J by 12 bases; unmatched bases: 9. CDR3: CASSLAGRDRVTFF. As DNA, the CDR3 is TGCGCCAGCAGCTTGGCCGGCCGGGACAGGGTGACTTTCTTT.

V and J are TRBV6-1 and TRBJ2-1, with TRBD2 identical over 7 bases. Germline V gene sequence: CDR1 MNHNS, CDR2 SASEGT. The CDR3 is 16 residues long. V lost 2 bases and J lost 7; bases outside the gene matches: 11. The CDR3 sequence is CASSEREGSLANEQFF. As DNA, the CDR3 is TGTGCCAGCAGTGAAAGGGAGGGATCCCTGGCGAATGAGCAGTTCTTC.

This chain links TRBV4-1 with TRBJ1-4; the D is unclear. The CDR3 loop spans 14 amino acids. The V and J ends lost 5 bases and 7 bases respectively, with 14 bases between them. CDR1 is MGHRA, CDR2 YSYEKL, per germline. As DNA, the CDR3 is TGCGCCAGCAGCGTACAGAAGGGTATTGAAAAACTGTTTTTT. Its protein is CASSVQKGIEKLFF.

This clone was picked up a small number of times. CDR3 nucleotides: TGTGCCAGCAGCGCACAGGGGGCAGGCAAAAACATTCAGTACTTC. Encoded protein: CASSAQGAGKNIQYF. J is TRBJ2-4 and V is TRBV9, with TRBD1 identical over 9 bases. Unmatched junction bases numbered 4, after V lost 3 bases and J lost 3 bases. This CDR3 is built from 15 residues. Germline V lookup: CDR1 SGDLS, CDR2 YYNGEE.

The count of this clone is one. The chain couples TRBV5-4 to TRBJ1-1, with 8 bases matching TRBD1. The germline gives CDR1 SGHNT, CDR2 YYREEE (reference sequence). The V and J ends lost 8 bases and 2 bases, in that order; junction bases with no gene match: 5. The CDR3 runs 13 residues. CDR3 sequence (DNA): TGTGCCAGTCAGGGGGCGCGAAACACTGAAGCTTTCTTT. The encoded protein is CASQGARNTEAFF. The full variable domain, with the rest looked up from reference TRBV5-4 and TRBJ1-1, is ETGVTQSPTHLIKTRGQQVTLRCSSQSGHNTVSWYQQALGQGPQFIFQYYREEENGRGNFPPRFSGLQFPNYSSELNVNALELDDSALYLCASQGARNTEAFFGQGTRLTVV.

The CDR3: CASSDRSGQPYEQYF. DNA for the CDR3: TGTGCCAGCAGCGACCGTTCGGGACAGCCCTACGAGCAGTACTTC. The J gene is TRBJ2-7, the V gene TRBV5-4, with 7 nucleotides matching TRBD1. After removal of 4 bases from V and 2 bases from J, the junction contained 9 bases not matched to a gene. CDR3 length equals 15 residues. CDR1 SGHNT and CDR2 YYREEE come from the germline V gene (reference sequence).